This paragraph reports one TCR beta chain. The target antigen is unknown. This specimen belongs to a study of cytomegalovirus exposure and HLA in healthy donors. Assay used: immunoSEQ multiplex PCR; TCRdb lists only in-frame clones, some missing. The top ten clones hold roughly 2% of a sample with 35,000 to 55,000 clones, approximately 93% of them seen once. The CDR3 covers 14 residues. J lost 7 bases, V lost 5 bases, and 6 bases had no gene match. Germline V gives CDR1 SEHNR, CDR2 FQNEAQ (reference sequence). Study-wide results and caveats: Cytomegalovirus status was reportedly diagnosed by the classifier with high specificity and sensitivity. Most TCR sequences were uncommon, yet certain public TCRs appeared in many donors. Specificity of a few CMV-associated chains for CMV antigens was verified in vitro. Investigators reported approximately 170 TCR beta chains as tied to cytomegalovirus.

Sequenced material: PBMCs. The chain couples TRBV7-9 to TRBJ1-5; 9 bases are shared with TRBD1. The TCR was taken from a woman younger than 35 in good health and CMV-seronegative. The CDR3 coding sequence is TGTGCCAGCAGCCCGGGACAGGGAGGCCAGCCCCAGCATTTT. It codes for CASSPGQGGQPQHF.